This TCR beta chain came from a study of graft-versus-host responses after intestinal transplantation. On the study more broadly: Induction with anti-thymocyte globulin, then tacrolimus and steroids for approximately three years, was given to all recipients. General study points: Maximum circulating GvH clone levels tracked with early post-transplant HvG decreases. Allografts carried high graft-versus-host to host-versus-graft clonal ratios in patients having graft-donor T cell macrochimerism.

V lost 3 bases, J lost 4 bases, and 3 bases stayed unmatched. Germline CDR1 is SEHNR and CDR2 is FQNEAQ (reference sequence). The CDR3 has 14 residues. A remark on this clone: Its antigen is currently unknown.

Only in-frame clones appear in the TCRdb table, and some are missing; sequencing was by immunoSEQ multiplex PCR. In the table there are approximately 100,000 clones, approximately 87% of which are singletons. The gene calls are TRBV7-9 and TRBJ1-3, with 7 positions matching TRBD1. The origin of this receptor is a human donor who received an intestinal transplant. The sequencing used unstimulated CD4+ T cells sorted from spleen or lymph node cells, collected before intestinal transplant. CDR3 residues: CASSFGTEGNTIYF. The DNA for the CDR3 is TGTGCCAGCAGCTTCGGGACAGAAGGAAACACCATATATTTT. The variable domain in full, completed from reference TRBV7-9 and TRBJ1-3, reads DTGVSQNPRHKITKRGQNVTFRCDPISEHNRLYWYRQTLGQGPEFLTYFQNEAQLEKSRLLSDRFSAERPKGSFSTLEIQRTEQGDSAMYLCASSFGTEGNTIYFGEGSWLTVV.